This T cell receptor beta chain came from a study of T cells after posttransplantation cyclophosphamide. Findings of the study overall: Later post-transplant blood repertoires were often dominated by donor CD8+ memory clones. TRB clonality was highly associated with recipient CMV seropositivity and reactivation.

V lost 1 base to trimming and J lost 5 bases; unmatched junction nucleotides: 7. The germline CDR1 and CDR2 sequences are LGHNA and YSLEER. This CDR3 has 16 amino acids. Busulfan-fludarabine conditioning, marrow transplant, and cyclophosphamide on days +3 and +4 were administered. Using immunoSEQ multiplex PCR, the repertoire was profiled, and TCRdb retains in-frame clones only, with some absent. Of a few thousand clones in the sample, 80% were seen once. As regards this clone: Its antigen remains unidentified.

The gene calls are TRBV4-3 and TRBJ1-4, with 7 bases fitting TRBD1. The clonotype originates from a male patient aged 45-60 years who received an allogeneic stem cell transplant from a related donor and was CMV-positive. The graft donor may account for some of the T cells. The sample was PBMCs, taken after allogeneic stem cell transplant with posttransplant cyclophosphamide. CDR3: CASSQAPGQPNEKLFF. In DNA form, the CDR3 reads TGCGCCAGCAGCCAAGCCCCGGGACAGCCCAATGAAAAACTGTTTTTT.